This T cell receptor (beta chain) was sequenced in a study of cytomegalovirus exposure and HLA in healthy donors. Study background: Researchers found that approximately 85% of some 400 genotyped donors fell within the Caucasian-associated ancestry cluster.

Concerning this clone itself: What it binds is not known.

Germline-derived CDR1 and CDR2 are SGHNT and YENEEA. This CDR3 region has 14 residues. V was cut by 5 bases and J by 4 bases, with 13 bases left in between. Primers: 60 Vbeta forward and 13 Jbeta reverse. Profiled with immunoSEQ multiplex PCR; TCRdb holds only in-frame clones, not every one. This sample carries under 200,000 clones, 75% to 90% of them seen once, and the ten largest clones take 1.5% to 2%. Study outcomes and limitations: TCR beta V- and J-gene trimming, according to a later analysis, was linked to a missense DCLRE1C variant.

This TCR came from a young woman in good health and CMV-seronegative. The sequencing input was PBMCs. The rearrangement joins TRBV11-3 to TRBJ2-3; tentatively, D is TRBD2 (6 bases). The CDR3 region is CASSPRRLADTQYF. In DNA form, the CDR3 reads TGTGCCAGCAGCCCGCGAAGACTAGCAGATACGCAGTATTTT.